The 25 T cell receptor beta chains below come from one sample, sequenced in a study of vaccination and CD4 T cells after COVID-19. Which antigens these TCRs recognize remains unknown. Time point of the sample: late sampling 161 to 241 days after vaccination in a few convalescent patients. Treatment noted: roughly 11-day PBMC culture with coronavirus spike peptide pools or control peptides (ViraFEST assay). Cultured CD4+ T cell DNA was sequenced using the Oncomine TCR Beta short-read assay. TCRdb re-called the PCR reads with MiXCR, one entry per CDR3 protein. Of 20,000 to 25,000 distinct CDR3 sequences detected, about 40% appear once; the ten largest clones hold roughly a tenth. Here the sequenced sample was CD4+ T cells from blood, cultured in vitro, taken about 7 months after SARS-CoV-2 vaccination. The receptors here all came from a human donor who had recovered from COVID-19.

This chain connects TRBV6-1 to TRBJ2-7; D is undetermined. Germline CDR1 and CDR2: MNHNS and SASEGT. CDR3 length equals 11 residues. V was pared by 6 bases and J by 4 bases, with 7 bases between. The CDR3 sequence: CASSPQYEQYF. DNA of the CDR3: TGTGCCAGCAGCCCCCAGTACGAGCAGTACTTC.

This sequence joins TRBV10-3 and TRBJ2-3; 11 bases fit TRBD2. CDR3 length: 15 amino acids. Germline values: CDR1 ENHRY, CDR2 SYGVKD. V dropped 5 bases and J dropped 6; count of bases not matched to a gene: 7. CDR3 sequence: CAISTSGRVGDTQYF. In DNA form, the CDR3 reads TGTGCCATCAGTACTAGCGGGAGAGTTGGGGATACGCAGTATTTT.

In its sample, this clonotype was seen a few times. The genes are TRBV20-1 and TRBJ2-3, with TRBD2 identical over 10 bases. Germline loops: CDR1 DFQATT, CDR2 SNEGSKA (reference sequence). The trim removed 6 bases at V and 2 bases at J, leaving 8 bases unmatched. The CDR3 covers 15 residues. This chain's CDR3 is CSACGAGGNTDTQYF. The DNA of the CDR3 is TGCAGTGCATGTGGAGCGGGAGGGAACACAGATACGCAGTATTTT.

This clonotype was detected a few times. J is TRBJ1-5 and V is TRBV19, with 9 bases fitting TRBD1. The CDR3 length is 14 residues. V lost 5 bases and J lost 6; bases outside the gene matches: 5. Germline CDR1 reads LNHDA; CDR2 reads SQIVND (reference sequence). CDR3 sequence reads: CASSATGGSQPQHF. The CDR3 DNA sequence: TGTGCCAGTAGTGCGACAGGGGGGAGTCAGCCCCAGCATTTT.

Judged by abundance, this clonotype is medium-sized. The chain couples TRBV4-2 to TRBJ1-6; D perhaps matches TRBD1 (5 bases). Germline-derived CDR1 and CDR2 are LGHNA and YNFKEQ. The V end was cut by 3 bases, the J end by 9 bases, with 18 bases between. The CDR3 covers 16 residues. The CDR3 DNA follows: TGTGCCAGCAGCCAGATGGTGGGGGAGCAGGGTTCACCCCTCCACTTT. It specifies CASSQMVGEQGSPLHF.

V usage is TRBV20-1 and J usage is TRBJ2-1, with 7 bases aligning to TRBD2. This CDR3 spans 15 amino acids. V lost 6 bases and J lost 5; bases outside the gene matches: 13. CDR1 is DFQATT, CDR2 SNEGSKA, per germline (reference sequence). CDR3 residues: CSASEFGGTNNEQFF. In nucleotides, the CDR3 is TGCAGTGCCTCCGAATTTGGCGGGACTAACAATGAGCAGTTCTTC.

The CDR3 reads CASGLLVGTDTQYF. The DNA of the CDR3 is TGTGCCAGCGGCTTACTAGTGGGTACAGATACGCAGTATTTT. The chain uses TRBV2 and TRBJ2-3, with D possibly TRBD2 on 5 matching bases. V shed 8 bases and J shed 3 bases, with 15 bases lying between them. The CDR3 covers 14 residues. The germline gives CDR1 SNHLY, CDR2 FYNNEI. The entire variable domain, with the rest obtained from reference TRBV2 and TRBJ2-3, is as follows: EPEVTQTPSHQVTQMGQEVILRCVPISNHLYFYWYRQILGQKVEFLVSFYNNEISEKSEIFDDQFSVERPDGSNFTLKIRSTKLEDSAMYFCASGLLVGTDTQYFGPGTRLTVL.

This chain joins TRBV20-1 and TRBJ2-1; D uncertain. The CDR3 is 12 residues long. In germline, CDR1 is DFQATT, CDR2 SNEGSKA (reference sequence). V lost 4 bases and J lost 3, with 7 bases in between. CDR3 sequence reads: CSATSLYNEQFF. The CDR3 DNA reads TGCAGTGCTACCTCCCTCTACAATGAGCAGTTCTTC.

The chain joins TRBV6-5 to TRBJ1-2; D gene unclear. From germline, CDR1 is MNHEY and CDR2 SVGAGI. The CDR3 has 13 amino acids. Trimming took off 2 bases at V and 4 bases at J, with 8 bases between the two ends. CDR3 bases: TGTGCCAGCAGTTACGGTCCGGTCTATGGCTACACCTTC. It specifies CASSYGPVYGYTF.

This clonotype has a single count. The genes are TRBV19 and TRBJ1-5, with 7 bases identical to TRBD1. Per germline, CDR1 LNHDA and CDR2 SQIVND (reference sequence). V was clipped by 3 bases and J by 0 bases; unmatched bases: 5. The CDR3 is 16 residues long. CDR3 sequence: CASSIQGGRSNQPQHF. The CDR3 region has the DNA TGTGCCAGTAGTATTCAGGGGGGTCGTAGCAATCAGCCCCAGCATTTT.

The chain joins TRBV15 to TRBJ2-5, with D possibly TRBD1 on 6 matching bases. The V gene lost 1 base and the J gene lost 3 bases, with 12 bases spanning the gap. Germline V gives CDR1 LNHNV, CDR2 YYDKDF (reference sequence). This CDR3 has 15 amino acids. CDR3 DNA sequence: TGTGCCACCAGCAGAGGGGACACGGGGAAAGAGACCCAGTACTTC. This translates into CATSRGDTGKETQYF.

V is TRBV2 and J is TRBJ1-1; D perhaps matches TRBD1 (6 bases). Per germline, CDR1 SNHLY and CDR2 FYNNEI. V shed 8 bases and J shed 4 bases, with 14 bases lying between them. The CDR3 has 13 residues. For the CDR3, the DNA is TGTGCCAGCGGAGGAGCAGGGGCCACTGAAGCTTTCTTT. This codes for CASGGAGATEAFF.

This clonotype appeared a few times. This chain connects TRBV15 to TRBJ2-3; 14 bases align to TRBD2. The junction had 11 bases not matched to a gene; V was cut back by 1 base and J by 8 bases. CDR1 is LNHNV and CDR2 is YYDKDF in the germline V gene (reference sequence). The CDR3 runs to 18 residues. The CDR3 sequence is CATSRVPSGLAGGSTQYF. The CDR3 coding sequence is TGTGCCACCAGCAGAGTCCCCAGCGGACTAGCGGGAGGTAGTACGCAGTATTTT.

This clonotype was recorded only once. This rearrangement joins TRBV2 to TRBJ2-7; no firm D call. Trimming cost V 4 bases and J 7 bases, with 11 bases left between them. Per the germline V gene, CDR1 is SNHLY and CDR2 is FYNNEI. There are 12 residues in the CDR3. CDR3 nucleotides: TGTGCCAGCAGTGTTGGGTTGGGGGAGCAGTACTTC. Residues: CASSVGLGEQYF.

For this clonotype: A read error may account for a junction end that differs from germline. V and J are TRBV24-1 and TRBJ2-1; tentative D call: TRBD1 (6 bases). CDR1 and CDR2 from the germline V gene are KGHDR and SFDVKD. This CDR3 is 17 amino acids long. CDR3 nucleotide sequence: TGTGCCACCAGTGACCCCGCCACAGGGAGATCCTACAATGAGCGGTTCTTC. Protein sequence: CATSDPATGRSYNERFF.

The J gene is TRBJ1-5, the V gene TRBV6-5, with TRBD1 as a possible D gene (5 bases). CDR1 is MNHEY and CDR2 is SVGAGI in the germline V gene. The CDR3 is 17 amino acids. V lost 2 bases and J lost 1, with 15 bases in between. CDR3: CASSYQDPGNSNQPQHF. The CDR3 DNA is TGTGCCAGCAGTTACCAGGATCCAGGGAACAGCAATCAGCCCCAGCATTTT.

The V call is TRBV7-9, the J call TRBJ2-1; a weak D match, TRBD2 (6 bases). Germline V gives CDR1 SEHNR, CDR2 FQNEAQ (reference sequence). This CDR3 is 15 amino acids long. The ends were cut back, 5 bases at V and 0 bases at J, with 11 bases in the middle. This chain's CDR3 is CASSGSGSSYNEQFF. The CDR3, as DNA: TGTGCCAGCAGCGGTAGCGGCAGCTCCTACAATGAGCAGTTCTTC.

The chain employs TRBV5-4 and TRBJ1-1; 7 bases agree with TRBD1. Germline V gene lookup returns CDR1 SGHNT and CDR2 YYREEE (reference sequence). The ends lost 1 base at V and 1 base at J; junction bases unmatched: 1. There are 14 residues in the CDR3. The CDR3 is CASSLRTGNTEAFF. The DNA for the CDR3 is TGTGCCAGCAGCTTGCGGACAGGGAACACTGAAGCTTTCTTT.

J is TRBJ1-5 and V is TRBV7-9; a possible D gene is TRBD1 (5 bases). Trimming removed 2 bases at V and 6 bases at J, with 20 bases between. Germline CDR1 and CDR2: SEHNR and FQNEAQ (reference sequence). The length of the CDR3 is 17 residues. CDR3 nucleotides: TGTGCCAGCAGCTTAAGTCTTGGGGCAGTTCGGGGTCAGCCCCAGCATTTT. It codes for CASSLSLGAVRGQPQHF.

The V and J genes are TRBV20-1 and TRBJ2-5; D unclear. The V gene lost 4 bases and the J gene lost 5 bases, with 14 bases spanning the gap. CDR1 is DFQATT, CDR2 SNEGSKA, per germline (reference sequence). The CDR3 totals 13 residues. The CDR3 reads CSAKGASQETQYF. DNA for the CDR3: TGCAGTGCTAAAGGTGCTAGTCAGGAGACCCAGTACTTC.

The J gene is TRBJ2-7, the V gene TRBV20-1; the D gene could be TRBD1 or TRBD2 (6 bases each). Germline V gene data show CDR1 as DFQATT and CDR2 as SNEGSKA (reference sequence). Trimming took off 8 bases at V and 7 bases at J, with 15 bases between the two ends. CDR3 size: 11 residues. The CDR3 region has the DNA TGCAGTACGGCCGTAGGGGGGGAGCAGTACTTC. As protein: CSTAVGGEQYF.

The CDR3 region is CASSFLVVSSEQYF. The CDR3 DNA reads TGTGCCAGCAGTTTTTTGGTAGTCTCTTCCGAGCAGTACTTC. The chain couples TRBV28 to TRBJ2-7; D unresolved. The CDR3 runs to 14 residues. Deletions cut 3 bases from V and 6 bases from J, with 15 bases between. Per germline, CDR1 MDHEN and CDR2 SYDVKM.

This chain connects TRBV19 to TRBJ2-7; either TRBD1 or TRBD2 may supply D (5 bases each). CDR3 length: 13 amino acids. Germline values: CDR1 LNHDA, CDR2 SQIVND (reference sequence). V was shortened by 9 bases and J by 6 bases, with 18 bases between the two germline ends. The CDR3 bases are TGTGCCAGCGACTCCGGGACCCACACCGAGCAGTACTTC. Translating it yields CASDSGTHTEQYF.

V is TRBV24-1 and J is TRBJ2-1; 10 bases agree with TRBD2. This CDR3 region has 15 residues. V gave up 5 bases and J gave up 7 bases; unmatched junction bases: 7. In germline, CDR1 is KGHDR, CDR2 SFDVKD. CDR3: CATSARAGGRNEQFF. In DNA form, the CDR3 reads TGTGCCACCAGTGCTCGAGCGGGAGGGAGAAATGAGCAGTTCTTC.

There are a few counts of this clonotype. The rearrangement links TRBV27 to TRBJ1-5; the D gene is possibly TRBD1 (6 bases). This CDR3 has 17 amino acids. CDR1 is MNHEY and CDR2 is SMNVEV in the germline V gene (reference sequence). V lost 4 bases, J lost 3 bases, and 19 bases lay in between. This CDR3 reads CASSSRQAQSFNQPQHF. The DNA for the CDR3 is TGTGCCAGCAGTTCCCGACAGGCTCAATCCTTCAATCAGCCCCAGCATTTT.